This is a list of T cell receptor beta chains from one sample in a study of cytomegalovirus exposure and HLA in healthy donors. TCRdb's table, derived via immunoSEQ multiplex PCR, lists solely in-frame clones and lacks some. Of approximately 110,000 clones in the sample, about 68% were seen once. The source material was PBMCs. The receptor set was obtained from a woman in her thirties or forties in good health and CMV-seropositive. Each CDR3 is given with its conserved first and last residue. The order of the fields is clone size, J gene, V gene, D gene, CDR3 DNA, CDR3 protein. A D gene is named only where the DNA matches it firmly. Rows may omit the clone size; those that give it use once, few, many or a size class.

size: -
J: TRBJ2-7
V: TRBV5-1
D: TRBD2
DNA: TGCGCCAGCAGCCCCGGGGGGGCGACTTTCTACGAGCAGTACTTC
CDR3: CASSPGGATFYEQYF

size: -
J: TRBJ1-1
V: TRBV6-6
D: TRBD1
DNA: TGTGCCAGCAGCCCAAACCGGGACAGACGTACTGAAGCTTTCTTT
CDR3: CASSPNRDRRTEAFF

size: once
J: TRBJ2-3
V: TRBV13
D: -
DNA: TGTGCCAGCAGCACTCCCGGGGGTACGAGGGAGAGGATAGATACGCAGTATTTT
CDR3: CASSTPGGTRERIDTQYF

size: -
J: TRBJ2-7
V: TRBV6-1
D: -
DNA: TGTGCCAGCAGCCGCGGACACTCCTACGAGCAGTACTTC
CDR3: CASSRGHSYEQYF

size: once
J: TRBJ2-1
V: TRBV9
D: TRBD2
DNA: TGTGCCAGCAGCCCTCAGGCGGGGGGGCAGATTGAGCAGTTCTTC
CDR3: CASSPQAGGQIEQFF

size: -
J: TRBJ1-2
V: TRBV7-9
D: -
DNA: TGTTCCAGCAGCCATTCGGCCGGGGGAGGGAACTATGGCTACACCTTC
CDR3: CSSSHSAGGGNYGYTF

size: -
J: TRBJ2-5
V: TRBV15
D: -
DNA: TGTGCCACGGGGTTGGGCAGACAGGATGGAGAGACCCAGTACTTC
CDR3: CATGLGRQDGETQYF

size: -
J: TRBJ1-1
V: TRBV27
D: -
DNA: TGTGCCAGCAGTTATCGAGAGAACACTGAAGCTTTCTTT
CDR3: CASSYRENTEAFF

size: few
J: TRBJ2-7
V: TRBV6-1
D: -
DNA: TGTGCCAGCAACGCGTACGAGCAGTACTTC
CDR3: CASNAYEQYF

size: few
J: TRBJ1-1
V: TRBV7-2
D: -
DNA: TGTGCCAGCAGCCTTGGGGGGGCTAACACTGAAGCTTTCTTT
CDR3: CASSLGGANTEAFF

size: -
J: TRBJ2-7
V: TRBV11-3
D: -
DNA: TGTGCCAGCAGCCCCTCTAGGGGGAGAGGCGAGCAGTACTTC
CDR3: CASSPSRGRGEQYF

size: -
J: TRBJ2-2
V: TRBV6-5
D: TRBD1
DNA: TGTGCCAGCAGGCCGGGACAGTTGAACACCGGGGAGCTGTTTTTT
CDR3: CASRPGQLNTGELFF

size: few
J: TRBJ1-1
V: TRBV7-3
D: -
DNA: TGTGCCAGCAGCTTAAGTCCCATACCACATGCTGAAGCTTTCTTT
CDR3: CASSLSPIPHAEAFF

size: -
J: TRBJ2-1
V: TRBV19
D: TRBD2
DNA: TGTGCCAGTAGTATTCAGCGGGGGGTCAATGAGCAGTTCTTC
CDR3: CASSIQRGVNEQFF

size: -
J: TRBJ2-3
V: TRBV6-1
D: TRBD2
DNA: TGTGCCAGCAGTGTACTAGCGGGAGTTACAGATACGCAGTATTTT
CDR3: CASSVLAGVTDTQYF

size: few
J: TRBJ1-4
V: TRBV4-1
D: -
DNA: TGCGCCAGCAGCCAAGTAGGCGCTAGGGAAAAACTGTTTTTT
CDR3: CASSQVGAREKLFF

size: -
J: TRBJ2-7
V: TRBV6-1
D: -
DNA: TGTGCCAGCAGAACAGCCTACGAGCAGTACTTC
CDR3: CASRTAYEQYF

size: -
J: TRBJ2-1
V: TRBV5-1
D: TRBD2
DNA: TGCGCCAGCAGCTTGGAGGTAGCGGGTCACAATGAGCAGTTCTTC
CDR3: CASSLEVAGHNEQFF

size: -
J: TRBJ2-1
V: TRBV18
D: -
DNA: TGTGCCAGCTCACCGGGGGCCGGTACATACAATGAGCAGTTCTTC
CDR3: CASSPGAGTYNEQFF

size: -
J: TRBJ2-5
V: TRBV2
D: -
DNA: TGTGCCAGCACACTAGAAGCGAAAGAGACCCAGTACTTC
CDR3: CASTLEAKETQYF

size: -
J: TRBJ2-2
V: TRBV18
D: -
DNA: TGTGCCAGCTCACCACCCGGGGGAAGGGACACCGGGGAGCTGTTTTTT
CDR3: CASSPPGGRDTGELFF

size: -
J: TRBJ2-3
V: TRBV30
D: TRBD2
DNA: TGTGCCTGGAGTGTACGGAGGACTAGCGAAAGCACAGATACGCAGTATTTT
CDR3: CAWSVRRTSESTDTQYF

size: -
J: TRBJ1-6
V: TRBV14
D: -
DNA: TGTGCCAGCAGCCACGAATGGCAATCACCCCTCCACTTT
CDR3: CASSHEWQSPLHF

size: -
J: TRBJ1-1
V: TRBV27
D: TRBD1
DNA: TGTGCCAGCAGCCTACTCGCAGGGGGCAGGAACACTGAAGCTTTCTTT
CDR3: CASSLLAGGRNTEAFF

size: -
J: TRBJ1-3
V: TRBV30
D: -
DNA: TGTGCCTGGAGTGTGGGGGCAGGGTCGATGGGGGGAAACACCATATATTTT
CDR3: CAWSVGAGSMGGNTIYF

size: -
J: TRBJ2-5
V: TRBV19
D: TRBD2
DNA: TGTGCCAGTCGACGCGGGGGTTCACAGACCCAGTACTTC
CDR3: CASRRGGSQTQYF

size: -
J: TRBJ2-3
V: TRBV30
D: TRBD2
DNA: TGTGCCTGGACGTCCGGGACTAGCGGCAATACGCAGTATTTT
CDR3: CAWTSGTSGNTQYF

size: -
J: TRBJ2-7
V: TRBV7-7
D: TRBD1
DNA: TGTGCTAGCAGCCACGGGGTCGACAGGGGGTACGAGCAGTACTTC
CDR3: CASSHGVDRGYEQYF

size: -
J: TRBJ1-6
V: TRBV28
D: -
DNA: TGTGCCAGCAGTTTATTGGAGGATTCACCCCTCCACTTT
CDR3: CASSLLEDSPLHF

size: -
J: TRBJ2-1
V: TRBV5-5
D: TRBD2
DNA: TGTGCCAGCAGCCCTCGACTAGCGGGGGCCCACAATGAGCAGTTCTTC
CDR3: CASSPRLAGAHNEQFF